What follows is one T cell receptor beta chain and its context. This record belongs to a study of shared clonotypes between healthy human individuals. The junction had 7 bases not matched to a gene; V was cut back by 6 bases and J by 4 bases. This CDR3 is 13 amino acids long. Germline assignment: CDR1 SQVTM and CDR2 ANQGSEA. Using immunoSEQ multiplex PCR, the repertoire was profiled, and TCRdb retains in-frame clones only, with some absent. The repertoire holds roughly 1,000,000 clones, with approximately 80% as singletons. The TCR sequence derives from a young man in good health. Some clones in this sample may be carry-over from other donors' samples. The chain links TRBV29-1 to TRBJ1-2, with 8 bases identical to TRBD1. Sequences were obtained from memory CD4+ T cells from PBMCs. The subset was: CD45RA-negative fraction. The CDR3 bases are TGCAGCGTCCCTGGACAGGGAGGCTATGGCTACACCTTC. This sequence encodes CSVPGQGGYGYTF.